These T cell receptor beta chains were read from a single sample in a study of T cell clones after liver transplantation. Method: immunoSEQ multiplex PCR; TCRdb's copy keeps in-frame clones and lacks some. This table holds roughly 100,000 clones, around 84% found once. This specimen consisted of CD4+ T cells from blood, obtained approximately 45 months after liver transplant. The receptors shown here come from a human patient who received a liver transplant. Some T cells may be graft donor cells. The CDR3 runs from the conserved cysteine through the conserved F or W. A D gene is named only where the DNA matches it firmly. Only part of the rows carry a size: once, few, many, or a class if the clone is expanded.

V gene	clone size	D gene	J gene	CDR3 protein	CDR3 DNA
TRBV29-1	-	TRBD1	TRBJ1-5	CSVAQGGEDQPQHF	TGCAGCGTGGCCCAGGGGGGAGAAGATCAGCCCCAGCATTTT
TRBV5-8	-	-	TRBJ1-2	CASSAAGGPTRYGYTF	TGTGCCAGCAGCGCGGCGGGGGGTCCTACGAGATATGGCTACACCTTC
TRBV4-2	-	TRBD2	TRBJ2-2	CASSQERGGLAGGKAGELFF	TGTGCCAGCAGCCAAGAGAGGGGGGGACTAGCGGGAGGTAAAGCCGGGGAGCTGTTTTTT
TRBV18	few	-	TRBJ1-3	CASSLISGNTIYF	TGTGCCAGCTCACTCATCTCTGGAAACACCATATATTTT
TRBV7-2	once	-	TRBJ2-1	CASSPDGGGVYNEQFF	TGTGCCAGCAGCCCTGATGGGGGGGGCGTCTACAATGAGCAGTTCTTC
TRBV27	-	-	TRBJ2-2	CASSSAAHRAPNTGELFF	TGTGCCAGCAGTTCAGCCGCCCACAGGGCTCCGAACACCGGGGAGCTGTTTTTT
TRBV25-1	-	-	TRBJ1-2	CASSVHPRGGYTF	TGTGCCAGCAGTGTTCACCCCAGGGGCGGCTACACCTTC
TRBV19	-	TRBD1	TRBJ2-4	CASTSGGIAKNIQYF	TGTGCCAGTACTTCAGGGGGCATAGCCAAAAACATTCAGTACTTC
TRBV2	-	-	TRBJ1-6	CASSGQEPSYNSPLHF	TGTGCCAGCAGTGGACAGGAGCCCTCCTATAATTCACCCCTCCACTTT
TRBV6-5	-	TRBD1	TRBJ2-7	CASSTTGTGGHEQYF	TGTGCCAGCAGTACGACCGGGACAGGGGGCCACGAGCAGTACTTC
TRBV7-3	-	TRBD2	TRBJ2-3	CASSALAGAQADTQYF	TGTGCCAGCAGCGCGCTAGCGGGAGCTCAGGCAGATACGCAGTATTTT
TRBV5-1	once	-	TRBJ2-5	CASSPGAVGETQYF	TGCGCCAGCAGCCCCGGGGCGGTGGGTGAGACCCAGTACTTC
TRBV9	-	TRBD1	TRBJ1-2	CASSPGDRDSYGYTF	TGTGCCAGCAGCCCCGGGGACAGGGATTCCTATGGCTACACCTTC
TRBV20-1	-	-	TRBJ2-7	CSLGQSNEQYF	TGCAGCCTAGGACAGTCCAACGAGCAGTACTTC
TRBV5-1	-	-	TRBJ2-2	CASSLLVLNTGELFF	TGCGCCAGCAGCTTGCTCGTACTGAACACCGGGGAGCTGTTTTTT
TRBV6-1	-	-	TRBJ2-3	CASSTRPKSTDTQYF	TGTGCCAGCAGCACCCGCCCGAAGAGCACAGATACGCAGTATTTT
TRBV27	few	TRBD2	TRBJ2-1	CASSLSRGFAGGLDEQFF	TGTGCCAGCAGTTTATCGAGAGGGTTCGCGGGGGGGCTGGATGAGCAGTTCTTC
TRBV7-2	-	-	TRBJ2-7	CASSGLAGTPYEQYF	TGTGCCAGCAGCGGCCTGGCGGGGACCCCCTACGAGCAGTACTTC
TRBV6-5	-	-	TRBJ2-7	CASSYSTDSTYEQYF	TGTGCCAGCAGTTACTCGACGGACAGCACCTACGAGCAGTACTTC
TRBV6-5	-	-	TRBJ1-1	CASRRTDKAFF	TGTGCCAGCAGGAGGACAGATAAAGCTTTCTTT
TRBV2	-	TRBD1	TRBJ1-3	CASSKVGTGGNTIYF	TGTGCCAGCAGTAAAGTAGGGACAGGAGGAAACACCATATATTTT
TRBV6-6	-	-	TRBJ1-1	CASQKSLNTEAFF	TGTGCCAGCCAGAAAAGCTTGAACACTGAAGCTTTCTTT
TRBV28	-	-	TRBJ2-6	CASSLGGSGANVLTF	TGTGCCAGCAGTTTAGGCGGCTCTGGGGCCAACGTCCTGACTTTC
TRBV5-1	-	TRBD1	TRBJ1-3	CASSLIQGGPGNTIYF	TGCGCCAGCAGCTTGATACAGGGGGGCCCTGGAAACACCATATATTTT
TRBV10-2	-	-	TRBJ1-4	CASRKRRINEKLFF	TGCGCCAGCAGAAAGAGGCGGATTAATGAAAAACTGTTTTTT
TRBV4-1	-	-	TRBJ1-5	CASSQETANQPQHF	TGCGCCAGCAGCCAAGAGACGGCCAATCAGCCCCAGCATTTT
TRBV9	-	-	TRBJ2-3	CASSPEGRASDTQYF	TGTGCCAGCAGCCCCGAGGGAAGGGCGTCAGATACGCAGTATTTT
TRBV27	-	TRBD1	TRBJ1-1	CASSFAGGNTEAFF	TGTGCCAGCAGTTTTGCAGGGGGGAACACTGAAGCTTTCTTT
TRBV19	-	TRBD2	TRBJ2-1	CASSTRTSGRGNEQFF	TGTGCCAGTAGTACCCGGACAAGCGGGAGAGGGAATGAGCAGTTCTTC
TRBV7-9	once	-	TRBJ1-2	CASSLGDISDANYGYTF	TGTGCCAGCAGCTTAGGGGACATCTCTGACGCTAACTATGGCTACACCTTC
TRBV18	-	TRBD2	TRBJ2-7	CASSRAGAPGDEQYF	TGTGCCAGCTCAAGAGCGGGAGCCCCTGGAGACGAGCAGTACTTC
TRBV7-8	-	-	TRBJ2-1	CASSPTQGGSVFEQFF	TGTGCCAGCAGCCCAACACAAGGGGGGTCGGTTTTTGAGCAGTTCTTC
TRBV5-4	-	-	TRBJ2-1	CASSAESSYNEQFF	TGTGCCAGCAGCGCCGAGAGCTCCTACAATGAGCAGTTCTTC
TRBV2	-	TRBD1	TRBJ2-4	CASSGPGTGKVDIQYF	TGTGCCAGCAGTGGTCCCGGGACAGGGAAAGTAGACATTCAGTACTTC
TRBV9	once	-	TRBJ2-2	CASSFQLGVNTGELFF	TGTGCCAGCAGCTTCCAATTGGGGGTGAACACCGGGGAGCTGTTTTTT
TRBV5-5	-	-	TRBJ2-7	CASSLDREQYF	TGTGCCAGCAGCTTGGACCGCGAGCAGTACTTC
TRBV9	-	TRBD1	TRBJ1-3	CASSTGTGGSGNTIYF	TGTGCCAGCAGCACCGGGACAGGGGGCTCTGGAAACACCATATATTTT
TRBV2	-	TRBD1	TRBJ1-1	CASSVKTGGMNTEAFF	TGTGCCAGCAGTGTCAAGACAGGGGGCATGAACACTGAAGCTTTCTTT
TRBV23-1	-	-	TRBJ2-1	CASSQSSRLSSYNEQFF	TGCGCCAGCAGTCAAAGTTCGAGGCTAAGCTCCTACAATGAGCAGTTCTTC
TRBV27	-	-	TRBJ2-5	CASSFEGRETQYF	TGTGCCAGCAGTTTTGAAGGGCGTGAGACCCAGTACTTC
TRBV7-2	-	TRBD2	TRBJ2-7	CASSPSGGAPYEQYF	TGTGCCAGCAGCCCGAGCGGGGGCGCCCCCTACGAGCAGTACTTC